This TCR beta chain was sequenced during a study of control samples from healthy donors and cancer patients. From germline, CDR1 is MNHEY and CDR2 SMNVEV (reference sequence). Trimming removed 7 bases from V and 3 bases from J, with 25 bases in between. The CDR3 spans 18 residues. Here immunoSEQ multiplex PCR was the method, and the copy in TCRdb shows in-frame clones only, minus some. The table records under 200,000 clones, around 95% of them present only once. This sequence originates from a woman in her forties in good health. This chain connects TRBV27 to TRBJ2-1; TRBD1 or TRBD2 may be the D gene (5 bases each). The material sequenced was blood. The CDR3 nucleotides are TGTGCCAGCAAAAACGGGGCCACAGCAAACAGAAACTACAATGAGCAGTTCTTC. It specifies CASKNGATANRNYNEQFF.